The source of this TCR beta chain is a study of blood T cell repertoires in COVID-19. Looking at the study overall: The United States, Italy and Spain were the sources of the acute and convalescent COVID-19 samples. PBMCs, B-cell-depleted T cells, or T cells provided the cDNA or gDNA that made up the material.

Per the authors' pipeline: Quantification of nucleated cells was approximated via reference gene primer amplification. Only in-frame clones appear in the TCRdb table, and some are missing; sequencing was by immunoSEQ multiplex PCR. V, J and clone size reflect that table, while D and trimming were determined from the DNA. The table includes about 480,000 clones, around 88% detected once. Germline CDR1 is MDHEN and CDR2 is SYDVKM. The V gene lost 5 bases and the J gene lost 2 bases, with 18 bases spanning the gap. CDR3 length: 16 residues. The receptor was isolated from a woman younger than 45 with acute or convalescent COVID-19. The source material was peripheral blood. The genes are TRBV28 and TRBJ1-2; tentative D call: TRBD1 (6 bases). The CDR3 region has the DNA TGTGCCAGCAGTCGCGGTGTTGAGGGGGGGAACTATGGCTACACCTTC. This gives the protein CASSRGVEGGNYGYTF.